This is a list of T cell receptor beta chains from one sample in a study of cytomegalovirus exposure and HLA in healthy donors. Only in-frame clones appear in the TCRdb table, and some are missing; sequencing was by immunoSEQ multiplex PCR. The sample carries 220,000 or so clones, 75% to 95% recorded once. The sample taken for sequencing was PBMCs. These receptors were obtained from a woman between 18 and 29 years old in good health and CMV-seronegative. Both conserved end residues are part of each CDR3. D genes are given only for firm matches.

v_gene: TRBV29-1
d_gene: NA
j_gene: TRBJ1-1
CDR3aa: CSVEDKADSQAEAFF
CDR3nt: TGCAGCGTTGAAGACAAAGCTGACAGCCAGGCTGAAGCTTTCTTT

v_gene: TRBV11-2
d_gene: TRBD1
j_gene: TRBJ1-1
CDR3aa: CASSLDAGWRGRRRNTEAFF
CDR3nt: TGTGCCAGCAGCTTAGATGCTGGATGGAGGGGGCGCAGGAGGAACACTGAAGCTTTCTTT

v_gene: TRBV6-1
d_gene: TRBD2
j_gene: TRBJ2-2
CDR3aa: CASSRERGGTGELFF
CDR3nt: TGTGCCAGCAGTCGCGAACGGGGGGGAACCGGGGAGCTGTTTTTT

v_gene: TRBV7-8
d_gene: NA
j_gene: TRBJ2-5
CDR3aa: CASSFQDEETQYF
CDR3nt: TGTGCCAGCAGCTTCCAGGATGAAGAGACCCAGTACTTC

v_gene: TRBV29-1
d_gene: NA
j_gene: TRBJ2-2
CDR3aa: CSVWAGVKNTGELFF
CDR3nt: TGCAGCGTTTGGGCAGGGGTGAAGAACACCGGGGAGCTGTTTTTT

v_gene: TRBV28
d_gene: TRBD1
j_gene: TRBJ1-5
CDR3aa: CASSVGTAFPYSNQPQHF
CDR3nt: TGTGCCAGCAGTGTTGGGACAGCCTTTCCTTATAGCAATCAGCCCCAGCATTTT

v_gene: TRBV4-1
d_gene: NA
j_gene: TRBJ1-1
CDR3aa: CASSQVTGEQAFF
CDR3nt: TGCGCCAGCAGCCAAGTGACGGGGGAACAAGCTTTCTTT

v_gene: TRBV19
d_gene: NA
j_gene: TRBJ2-1
CDR3aa: CASSHGQSSYNEQFF
CDR3nt: TGTGCCAGTAGTCATGGGCAGAGCTCCTACAATGAGCAGTTCTTC

v_gene: TRBV28
d_gene: NA
j_gene: TRBJ1-1
CDR3aa: CATCGGPEPAFF
CDR3nt: TGTGCCACCTGCGGGGGCCCAGAGCCTGCTTTCTTT

v_gene: TRBV28
d_gene: NA
j_gene: TRBJ1-4
CDR3aa: CASTSNEKLFF
CDR3nt: TGTGCCAGCACTTCTAATGAAAAACTGTTTTTT

v_gene: TRBV7-3
d_gene: TRBD1
j_gene: TRBJ1-3
CDR3aa: CASSVTGGNSGNTIYF
CDR3nt: TGTGCCAGCAGCGTTACAGGGGGCAACTCTGGAAACACCATATATTTT

v_gene: TRBV11-3
d_gene: TRBD1
j_gene: TRBJ1-2
CDR3aa: CASSLPGGSYTF
CDR3nt: TGTGCCAGCAGCTTACCAGGGGGCTCCTACACCTTC